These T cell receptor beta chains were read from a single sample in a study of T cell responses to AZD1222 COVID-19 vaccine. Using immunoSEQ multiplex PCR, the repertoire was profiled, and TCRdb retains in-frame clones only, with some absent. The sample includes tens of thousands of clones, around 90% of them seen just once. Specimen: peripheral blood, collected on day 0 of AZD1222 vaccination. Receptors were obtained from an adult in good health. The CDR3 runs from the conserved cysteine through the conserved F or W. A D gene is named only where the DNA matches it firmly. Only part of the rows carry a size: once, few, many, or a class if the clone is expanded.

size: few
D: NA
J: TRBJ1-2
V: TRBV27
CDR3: CASSLLAGGGYTF
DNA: TGTGCCAGCAGTTTATTAGCGGGAGGAGGCTACACCTTC

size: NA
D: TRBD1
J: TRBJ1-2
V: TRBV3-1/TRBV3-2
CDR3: CASSQRQGGNYGYTF
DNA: TGTGCCAGCAGCCAAAGACAGGGGGGAAACTATGGCTACACCTTC

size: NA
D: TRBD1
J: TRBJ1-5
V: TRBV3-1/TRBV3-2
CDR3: CASSQTTGLGNQPQHF
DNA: TGTGCCAGCAGCCAAACGACAGGGCTCGGCAATCAGCCCCAGCATTTT

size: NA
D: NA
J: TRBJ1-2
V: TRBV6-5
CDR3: CASGSRVLGTF
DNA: TGTGCCAGCGGTTCGCGAGTTCTGGGAACCTTC

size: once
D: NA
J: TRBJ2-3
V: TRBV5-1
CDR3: CASSLVWTNTDTQYF
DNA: TGCGCCAGCAGCTTGGTCTGGACTAACACAGATACGCAGTATTTT

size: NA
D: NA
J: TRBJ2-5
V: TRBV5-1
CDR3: CASSDSQETQYF
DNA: TGCGCCAGCAGCGACAGCCAAGAGACCCAGTACTTC

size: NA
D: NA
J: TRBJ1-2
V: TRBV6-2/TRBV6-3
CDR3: CASSPGSGNYGYTF
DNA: TGTGCCAGCAGTCCCGGTTCGGGGAACTATGGCTACACCTTC

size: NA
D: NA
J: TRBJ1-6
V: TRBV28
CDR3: CASRDLNSPLHF
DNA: TGTGCCAGCAGGGATCTCAATTCACCCCTCCACTTT

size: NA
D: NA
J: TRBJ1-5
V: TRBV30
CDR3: CAWSVSGNQPQHF
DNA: TGTGCCTGGAGTGTTAGTGGGAATCAGCCCCAGCATTTT

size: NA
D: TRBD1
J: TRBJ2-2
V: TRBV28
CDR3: CASSAQGASTGELFF
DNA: TGTGCCAGCAGTGCCCAGGGGGCAAGCACCGGGGAGCTGTTTTTT

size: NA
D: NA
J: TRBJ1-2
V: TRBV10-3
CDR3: CAISDAGFDYGYTF
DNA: TGTGCCATCAGTGATGCAGGGTTCGACTATGGCTACACCTTC

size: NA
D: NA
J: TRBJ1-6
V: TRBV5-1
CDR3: CASSELQESPLHF
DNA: TGCGCCAGCAGCGAACTCCAGGAGTCACCCCTCCACTTT

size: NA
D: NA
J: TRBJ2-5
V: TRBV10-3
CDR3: CAISELGGETQYF
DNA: TGTGCCATCAGTGAGTTAGGTGGAGAGACCCAGTACTTC

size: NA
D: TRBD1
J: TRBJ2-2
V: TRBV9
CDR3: CASSVGGRGSTGELFF
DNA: TGTGCCAGCAGCGTAGGAGGCAGGGGGAGCACCGGGGAGCTGTTTTTT

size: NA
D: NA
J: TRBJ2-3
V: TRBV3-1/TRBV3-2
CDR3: CASSQVGGQSTDTMSF
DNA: TGTGCCAGCAGCCAAGTGGGGGGACAGAGCACAGATACTATGAGTTTT

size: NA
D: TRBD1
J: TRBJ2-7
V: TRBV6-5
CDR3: CASSRTGATYEQYF
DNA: TGTGCCAGCAGTCGTACAGGGGCAACCTACGAGCAGTACTTC

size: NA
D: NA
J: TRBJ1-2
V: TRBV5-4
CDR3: CASSPDSLLYGYTF
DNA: TGTGCCAGCAGCCCCGACAGCCTCCTCTATGGCTACACCTTC

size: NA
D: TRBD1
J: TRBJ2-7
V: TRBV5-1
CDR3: CASSIGQGMYEQYF
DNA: TGCGCCAGCAGCATTGGACAGGGGATGTACGAGCAGTACTTC

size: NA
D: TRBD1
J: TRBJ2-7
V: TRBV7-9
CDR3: CASSPRRDTGGREQYF
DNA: TGTGCCAGCAGCCCCAGGCGGGATACAGGGGGCCGGGAGCAGTACTTC

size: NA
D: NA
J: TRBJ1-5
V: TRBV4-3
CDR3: CASSQDGGQGQPQHF
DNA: TGCGCCAGCAGCCAAGACGGGGGGCAGGGTCAGCCCCAGCATTTT

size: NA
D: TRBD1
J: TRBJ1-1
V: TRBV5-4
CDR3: CASSLGQGALAEAFF
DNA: TGTGCCAGCAGCTTGGGACAGGGGGCGCTTGCTGAAGCTTTCTTT

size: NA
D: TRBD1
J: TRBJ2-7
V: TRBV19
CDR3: CASSISRGKQQYF
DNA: TGTGCCAGTAGTATAAGCAGGGGGAAGCAGCAGTACTTC

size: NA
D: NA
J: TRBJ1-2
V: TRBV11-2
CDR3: CASSFGSRAGIVDGYTF
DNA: TGTGCCAGCAGCTTTGGGAGTCGGGCAGGGATTGTGGATGGCTACACCTTC

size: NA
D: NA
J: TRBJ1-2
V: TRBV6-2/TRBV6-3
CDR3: CASSYARARLHYGYTF
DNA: TGTGCCAGCAGTTACGCCAGGGCCCGACTTCACTATGGCTACACCTTC

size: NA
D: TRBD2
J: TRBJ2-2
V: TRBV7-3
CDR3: CASSLTGTSGTGELFF
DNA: TGTGCCAGCAGCTTAACAGGGACTAGCGGTACCGGGGAGCTGTTTTTT

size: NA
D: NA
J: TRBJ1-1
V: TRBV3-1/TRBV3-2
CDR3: CASSQDRGGAAFF
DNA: TGTGCCAGCAGCCAAGATCGTGGGGGGGCGGCTTTCTTT

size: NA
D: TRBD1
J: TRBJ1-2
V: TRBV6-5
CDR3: CASSRGRNYGYTF
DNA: TGTGCCAGCAGCAGGGGGCGCAACTATGGCTACACCTTC

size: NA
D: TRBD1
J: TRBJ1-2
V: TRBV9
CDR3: CASSTGTGTYGYTF
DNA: TGTGCCAGCAGCACAGGGACAGGGACTTATGGCTACACCTTC

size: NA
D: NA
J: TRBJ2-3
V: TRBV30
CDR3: CAWMDNRDTQYF
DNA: TGTGCCTGGATGGACAACCGGGATACGCAGTATTTT

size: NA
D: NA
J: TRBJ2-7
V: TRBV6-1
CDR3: CASSEVWGSHYEQYF
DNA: TGTGCCAGCAGTGAAGTCTGGGGTTCGCACTACGAGCAGTACTTC

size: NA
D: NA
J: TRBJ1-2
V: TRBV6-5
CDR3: CASSYDEGRGYGYTF
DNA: TGTGCCAGCAGTTACGACGAGGGGCGGGGCTATGGCTACACCTTC

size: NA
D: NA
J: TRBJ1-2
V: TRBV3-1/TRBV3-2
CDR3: CATVVVAYGYTF
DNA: TGTGCCACGGTTGTGGTCGCCTATGGCTACACCTTC

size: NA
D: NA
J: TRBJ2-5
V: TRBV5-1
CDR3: CASSQGGFQETQYF
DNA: TGCGCCAGCAGCCAAGGGGGGTTTCAAGAGACCCAGTACTTC

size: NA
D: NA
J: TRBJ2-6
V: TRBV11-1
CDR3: CASSLAGANVLTF
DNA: TGTGCCAGCAGCTTGGCTGGGGCCAACGTCCTGACTTTC

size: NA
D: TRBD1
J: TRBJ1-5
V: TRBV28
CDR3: CASSDKTGVSNQPQHF
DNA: TGTGCCAGCAGTGACAAGACAGGGGTGAGCAATCAGCCCCAGCATTTT

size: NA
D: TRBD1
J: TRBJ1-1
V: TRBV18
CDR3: CASSGTGVRITEAFF
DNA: TGTGCCAGCTCAGGGACAGGGGTAAGGATTACTGAAGCTTTCTTT

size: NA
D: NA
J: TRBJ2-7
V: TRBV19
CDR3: CASRARGQPTYEQYF
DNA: TGTGCCAGTAGGGCGAGGGGCCAGCCTACCTACGAGCAGTACTTC

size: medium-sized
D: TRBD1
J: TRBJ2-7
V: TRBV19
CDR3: CASKAGTAQGYEQYF
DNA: TGTGCCAGTAAGGCCGGGACAGCTCAAGGCTACGAGCAGTACTTC

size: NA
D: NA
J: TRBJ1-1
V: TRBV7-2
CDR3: CASSLDSGGGTEAFF
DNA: TGTGCCAGCAGCTTAGATTCCGGGGGGGGCACTGAAGCTTTCTTT

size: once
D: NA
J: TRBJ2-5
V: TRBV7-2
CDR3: CASSLASVETQYF
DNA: TGTGCCAGCAGCTTAGCTAGCGTGGAGACCCAGTACTTC

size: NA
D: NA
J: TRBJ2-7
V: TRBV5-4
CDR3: CASSWDGYEQYF
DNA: TGTGCCAGCAGCTGGGACGGCTACGAGCAGTACTTC

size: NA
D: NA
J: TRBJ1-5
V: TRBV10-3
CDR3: CAISESQGQPQHF
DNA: TGTGCCATCAGTGAGTCACAGGGACAGCCCCAGCATTTT

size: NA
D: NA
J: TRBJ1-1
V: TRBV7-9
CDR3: CASSSTYGEAFF
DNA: TGTGCCAGCAGCTCTACATATGGTGAAGCTTTCTTT

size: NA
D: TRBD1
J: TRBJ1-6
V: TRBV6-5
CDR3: CASSYSGQGNSPLHF
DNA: TGTGCCAGCAGTTACTCCGGACAGGGGAATTCACCCCTCCACTTT

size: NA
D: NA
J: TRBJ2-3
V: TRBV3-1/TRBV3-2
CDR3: CASAEEGAGTDTQYF
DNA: TGTGCCAGCGCAGAAGAGGGCGCCGGGACAGATACGCAGTATTTT

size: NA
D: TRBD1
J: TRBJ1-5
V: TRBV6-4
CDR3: CASSARTGRRQPQHF
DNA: TGTGCCAGCAGTGCTCGGACAGGGAGGCGTCAGCCCCAGCATTTT

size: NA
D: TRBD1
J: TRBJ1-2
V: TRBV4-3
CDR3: CASSHLSGGSGYTF
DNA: TGCGCCAGCAGCCATCTCTCAGGGGGCAGTGGCTACACCTTC

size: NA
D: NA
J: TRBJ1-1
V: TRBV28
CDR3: CATKFMGALGAFF
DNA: TGTGCCACCAAGTTTATGGGGGCGCTTGGAGCTTTCTTT

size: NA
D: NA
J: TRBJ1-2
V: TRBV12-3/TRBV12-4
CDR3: CASSPEAEGYTF
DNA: TGTGCCAGCAGCCCGGAGGCGGAGGGCTACACCTTC

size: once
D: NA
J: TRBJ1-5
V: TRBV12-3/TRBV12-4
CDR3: CASTYRSNQPQHF
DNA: TGTGCCAGCACTTATCGGAGCAATCAGCCCCAGCATTTT

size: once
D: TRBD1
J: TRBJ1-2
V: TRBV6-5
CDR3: CASSYQGVNYGYTF
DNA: TGTGCCAGCAGTTACCAGGGGGTTAACTATGGCTACACCTTC

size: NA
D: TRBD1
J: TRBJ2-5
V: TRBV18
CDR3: CASSKGQGLETQYF
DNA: TGTGCCAGCTCAAAGGGACAGGGGCTAGAGACCCAGTACTTC

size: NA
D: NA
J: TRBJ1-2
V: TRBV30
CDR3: CAWSVLMSYGYTF
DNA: TGTGCCTGGAGTGTATTAATGTCGTACGGCTACACCTTC

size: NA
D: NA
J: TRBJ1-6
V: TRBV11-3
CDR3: CASSLDLGSPLHF
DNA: TGTGCCAGCAGCTTAGATCTAGGATCACCCCTCCACTTT